The 16 T cell receptor beta chains in this list originate from one sample, sequenced in a study of T cell responses to AZD1222 COVID-19 vaccine. Clones were sequenced by immunoSEQ multiplex PCR, and TCRdb holds only the in-frame ones, with some missing. The sample lists about 140,000 clones, around 90% occurring once. The sample in question was peripheral blood, obtained 28 days after the second AZD1222 dose. All receptors come from an adult who received the AZD1222 COVID-19 vaccine.

V and J are TRBV11-2 and TRBJ2-7, with 8 bases aligning to TRBD1. The germline V gene encodes CDR1 SGHAT and CDR2 FQNNGV. With V trimmed by 1 base and J by 3 bases, 5 bases remained unmatched. This CDR3 is 15 amino acids long. The CDR3 is CASSLAGGLNYEQYF. As DNA, the CDR3 is TGTGCCAGCAGCTTAGCAGGGGGCCTGAACTACGAGCAGTACTTC.

V is TRBV5-3 and J is TRBJ2-1; TRBD2 matches 7 bases. TRBV5-3 belongs to the ORF category, with a function that is uncertain. CDR3 length equals 13 residues. With V trimmed by 6 bases and J by 6 bases, 6 bases remained unmatched. The chain's CDR3 is CARTLTGGNEQFF. Here the CDR3 DNA reads TGTGCCAGAACCCTAACGGGGGGCAATGAGCAGTTCTTC.

CDR3 nucleotides: TGTGCCAGCAGCTTAGATCGTGAGACCCAGTACTTC. Amino acid sequence: CASSLDRETQYF. V is TRBV11-2 and J is TRBJ2-5; D is ambiguous. Germline V lookup: CDR1 SGHAT, CDR2 FQNNGV. V was clipped by 0 bases and J by 5 bases, with 4 bases between them. The CDR3 runs 12 residues.

The rearrangement links TRBV10-3 to TRBJ1-2, with no clear D. Germline lookup yields CDR1 ENHRY and CDR2 SYGVKD. The CDR3 totals 15 residues. Trimming removed 3 bases from V and 4 bases from J, with 15 bases in between. CDR3 nucleotide sequence: TGTGCCATCAGTGATTCCACAGAAGATAGCTATGGCTACACCTTC. Translating it yields CAISDSTEDSYGYTF.

This clone showed up just once. J is TRBJ1-5 and V is TRBV10-3, with D unresolved. CDR1 ENHRY and CDR2 SYGVKD come from the germline V gene. The germline V and J ends were trimmed by 4 bases and 4 bases, with 8 bases remaining between them. CDR3 length equals 13 residues. The CDR3 loop reads CAISATENQPQHF. CDR3 DNA sequence: TGTGCCATCAGTGCGACGGAAAATCAGCCCCAGCATTTT.

The V call is TRBV6-4, the J call TRBJ2-5, with TRBD1 matching 9 bases. Germline-derived CDR1 and CDR2 are MRHNA and SNTAGT. V lost 2 bases, J lost 2 bases, and 9 bases stayed unmatched. This CDR3 spans 17 amino acids. CDR3 sequence (DNA): TGTGCCAGCAGTGACACCCGCTGGGACAGGGCGCAAGAGACCCAGTACTTC. Amino acids: CASSDTRWDRAQETQYF.

The chain uses TRBV6-2 or TRBV6-3 and TRBJ1-2; TRBD1 might be the D (6 bases). CDR1 and CDR2 (germline): MNHEY, SVGEGT. The germline V and J ends were trimmed by 0 bases and 3 bases, with 8 bases remaining between them. This CDR3 has 14 amino acids. CDR3 amino acids: CASSYSTGHYGYTF. CDR3 coding DNA: TGTGCCAGCAGTTACTCGACAGGCCACTATGGCTACACCTTC.

Concerning this clone itself: At one end, the junction sequence differs from germline, possibly due to a read error. CDR3 region: CASSGTGTGMDF. CDR3 nucleotide sequence: TGTGCCAGCAGCGGGACCGGGACAGGGATGGATTTT. The V gene is TRBV27, the J gene TRBJ2-3; 9 bases align to TRBD1. The CDR3 totals 12 residues. The germline V gene has CDR1 MNHEY and CDR2 SMNVEV (reference sequence).

CDR3 residues: CASTIGNQPQHF. CDR3 DNA: TGTGCCAGTACGATTGGCAATCAGCCCCAGCATTTT. The chain has TRBV19 and TRBJ1-5; the D is unclear. Trimming took 7 bases from V and 2 from J, leaving 6 bases between them. The CDR3 spans 12 residues. CDR1 and CDR2 (germline): LNHDA, SQIVND (reference sequence).

This clone was seen only once. The J gene is TRBJ1-1, the V gene TRBV21-1; TRBD1 was called by the table and not checked on the DNA. TRBV21-1 is a documented pseudogene. The CDR3 covers 17 residues. CDR3: CASSLGPGTGDATEAFF. In DNA, the CDR3 is TGTGCCAGCAGCCTCGGACCCGGGACAGGGGACGCTACTGAAGCTTTCTTT.

The chain uses TRBV29-1 and TRBJ2-3; D unclear. Looked up from germline, CDR1 is SQVTM and CDR2 is ANQGSEA. The V gene lost 4 bases and the J gene lost 0 bases, with 8 bases spanning the gap. CDR3 length: 13 residues. CDR3 bases: TGCAGCGTTGTTAGGTCTAGCACAGATACGCAGTATTTT. Translated, it gives CSVVRSSTDTQYF.

V usage is TRBV19 and J usage is TRBJ1-2; D is unclear. Germline V gene data show CDR1 as LNHDA and CDR2 as SQIVND (reference sequence). Between the trimmed V and J ends, which lost 8 bases and 5 bases, there was a span of 21 bases. CDR3 length equals 15 residues. In DNA form, the CDR3 reads TGTGCCAGTTCCCCCCGGCTAGGGCCTTTTTATGGCTACACCTTC. Translated: CASSPRLGPFYGYTF.

The V gene is TRBV6-2 or TRBV6-3, the J gene TRBJ2-5; 7 bases are a match to TRBD2. The CDR3 has 16 residues. V gave up 5 bases and J gave up 2 bases; unmatched junction bases: 11. Germline CDR1 MNHEY, CDR2 SVGEGT. Here the CDR3 DNA reads TGTGCCAGCAGTCGCCGCGGGAGTAGCGGACAAGAGACCCAGTACTTC. Translation gives CASSRRGSSGQETQYF.

This sequence joins TRBV9 and TRBJ2-1; 10 positions match TRBD2. There are 16 residues in the CDR3. With V trimmed by 0 bases and J by 2 bases, 2 bases remained unmatched. The germline CDR1 and CDR2 sequences are SGDLS and YYNGEE. CDR3 coding DNA: TGTGCCAGCAGCGTAGAACTAGCGGGAACCTACAATGAGCAGTTCTTC. Amino acids: CASSVELAGTYNEQFF.

The table lists this clone with a count of one. The chain recombines TRBV4-3 with TRBJ2-1, with 10 nucleotides matching TRBD2. The CDR3 loop spans 13 amino acids. CDR1 and CDR2 (germline): LGHNA, YSLEER. The V segment lost 8 bases and the J segment 5 bases; nucleotides outside the gene matches: 3. The CDR3 protein is CASGTSENNEQFF. DNA for the CDR3: TGCGCCAGCGGGACTAGCGAGAACAATGAGCAGTTCTTC.

The chain links TRBV2 to TRBJ2-7, with 11 bases matching TRBD2. V was pared by 8 bases and J by 2 bases, with 2 bases of the junction left unmatched. The CDR3 sequence is 13 residues long. Germline values: CDR1 SNHLY, CDR2 FYNNEI. The CDR3 loop is CASLGLAAYEQYF. In DNA, the CDR3 is TGTGCCAGCTTGGGACTAGCGGCCTACGAGCAGTACTTC. The variable domain in full, with the rest retrieved from reference TRBV2 and TRBJ2-7, is EPEVTQTPSHQVTQMGQEVILRCVPISNHLYFYWYRQILGQKVEFLVSFYNNEISEKSEIFDDQFSVERPDGSNFTLKIRSTKLEDSAMYFCASLGLAAYEQYFGPGTRLTVT.